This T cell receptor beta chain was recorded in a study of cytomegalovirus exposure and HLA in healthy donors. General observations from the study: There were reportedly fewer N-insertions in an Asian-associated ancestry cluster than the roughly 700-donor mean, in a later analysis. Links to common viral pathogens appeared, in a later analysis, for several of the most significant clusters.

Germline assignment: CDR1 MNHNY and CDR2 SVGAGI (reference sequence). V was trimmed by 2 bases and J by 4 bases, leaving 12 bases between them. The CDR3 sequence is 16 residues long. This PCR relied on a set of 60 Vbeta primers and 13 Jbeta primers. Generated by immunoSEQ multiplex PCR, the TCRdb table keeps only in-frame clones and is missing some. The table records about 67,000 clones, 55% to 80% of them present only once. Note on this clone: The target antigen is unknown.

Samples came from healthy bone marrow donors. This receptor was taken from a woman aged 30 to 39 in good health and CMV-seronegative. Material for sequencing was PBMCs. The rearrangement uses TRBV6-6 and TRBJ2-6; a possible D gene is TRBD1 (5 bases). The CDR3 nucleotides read TGTGCCAGCAGTTACCAGGGTTTGTTCGGGGCCAACGTCCTGACTTTC. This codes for CASSYQGLFGANVLTF.